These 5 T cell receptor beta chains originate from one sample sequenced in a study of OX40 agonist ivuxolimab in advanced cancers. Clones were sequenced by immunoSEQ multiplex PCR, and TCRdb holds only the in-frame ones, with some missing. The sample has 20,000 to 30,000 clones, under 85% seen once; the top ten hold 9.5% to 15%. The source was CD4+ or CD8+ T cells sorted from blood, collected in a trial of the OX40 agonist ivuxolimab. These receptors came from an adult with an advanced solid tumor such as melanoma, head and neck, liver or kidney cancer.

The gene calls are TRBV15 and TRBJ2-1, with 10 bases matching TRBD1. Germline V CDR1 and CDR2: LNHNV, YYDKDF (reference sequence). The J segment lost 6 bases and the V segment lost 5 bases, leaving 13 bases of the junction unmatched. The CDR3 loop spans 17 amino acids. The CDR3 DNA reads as TGTGCCACCAGCGGGCTTTTCGGGACAGGGGATGTCAATGAGCAGTTCTTC. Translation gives CATSGLFGTGDVNEQFF.

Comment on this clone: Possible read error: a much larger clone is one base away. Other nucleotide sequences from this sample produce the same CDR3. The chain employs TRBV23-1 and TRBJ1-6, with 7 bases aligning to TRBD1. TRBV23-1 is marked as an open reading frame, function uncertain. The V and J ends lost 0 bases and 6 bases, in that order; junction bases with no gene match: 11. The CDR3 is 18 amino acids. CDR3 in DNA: TGCGCCAGCAGTCAATCGAGCAAGGGGACAGCTTGTAATTCACCCCTCCACTTT. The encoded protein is CASSQSSKGTACNSPLHF.

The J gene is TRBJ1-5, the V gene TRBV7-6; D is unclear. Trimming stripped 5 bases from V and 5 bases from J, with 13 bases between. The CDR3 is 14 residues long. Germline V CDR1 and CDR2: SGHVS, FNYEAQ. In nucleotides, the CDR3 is TGTGCCAGCAGCCCCGGGAGGGAGGATCAGCCCCAGCATTTT. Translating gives CASSPGREDQPQHF. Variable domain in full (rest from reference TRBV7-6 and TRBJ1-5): GAGVSQSPRYKVTKRGQDVALRCDPISGHVSLYWYRQALGQGPEFLTYFNYEAQQDKSGLPNDRFSAERPEGSISTLTIQRTEQRDSAMYRCASSPGREDQPQHFGDGTRLSIL.

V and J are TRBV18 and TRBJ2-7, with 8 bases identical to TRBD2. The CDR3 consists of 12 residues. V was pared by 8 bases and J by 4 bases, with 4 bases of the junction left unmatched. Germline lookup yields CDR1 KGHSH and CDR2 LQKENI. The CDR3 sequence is CASARGGYEQYF. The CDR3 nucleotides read TGTGCCAGCGCTCGGGGGGGGTACGAGCAGTACTTC.

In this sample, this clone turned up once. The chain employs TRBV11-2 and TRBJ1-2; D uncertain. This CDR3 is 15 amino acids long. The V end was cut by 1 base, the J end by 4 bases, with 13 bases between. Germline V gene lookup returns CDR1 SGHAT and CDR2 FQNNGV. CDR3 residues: CASSLAPVDGYGYTF. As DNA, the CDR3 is TGTGCCAGCAGCTTAGCCCCAGTGGATGGCTATGGCTACACCTTC. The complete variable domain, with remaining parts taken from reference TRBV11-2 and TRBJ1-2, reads EAGVAQSPRYKIIEKRQSVAFWCNPISGHATLYWYQQILGQGPKLLIQFQNNGVVDDSQLPKDRFSAERLKGVDSTLKIQPAKLEDSAVYLCASSLAPVDGYGYTFGSGTRLTVV.